This TCR beta chain appears in the sequencing data of a study of OX40 agonist ivuxolimab in advanced cancers. With respect to the entire study: Ivuxolimab was an agonistic, fully human IgG2 monoclonal antibody directed against OX40 (CD134), a costimulatory receptor. Patients were allowed to have had prior anti-PD-1, anti-PD-L1 or anti-CTLA-4 therapy, and approximately 40% of the dose-escalation patients had been treated with checkpoint inhibitors. Among the roughly 50 dose-escalation patients, about 19 had hepatocellular carcinoma, 15 melanoma, 9 renal cell carcinoma and 9 head and neck cancer. Peripheral TCRbeta sequencing was intended to test whether TCR sequence diversity was altered and clonal T-cell expansion was caused by ivuxolimab. In the dose-escalation cohort, around four fifths of patients were male, and the mean age was roughly 60 years, with a range of about 23 to 80. Three dose-escalation patients achieved partial responses, one with hepatocellular carcinoma and two with cutaneous melanoma. The paper describes the monotherapy dose-escalation part (N of about 52 patients) of the phase I trial of ivuxolimab. Intravenous ivuxolimab was administered to patients every 2 weeks at six dose levels: 0.01, 0.1, 0.3, 1.5, 3 and 10 mg/kg.

From the germline V gene, CDR1 is SQVTM and CDR2 is ANQGSEA. The cysteine opens and the phenylalanine closes a CDR3 of 12 amino acids. The entry retains the CDR3 DNA only, 36 bases that are in frame from base 1. V sheds 7 bases and J sheds 0 bases, leaving 7 bases between their ends. Overall study results and their limits: After ivuxolimab, expanded clones were on average more numerous among CD8+ T cells than among CD4+ T cells. In the 0.1-3.0 mg/kg groups, partial responders had among the lowest normalized peripheral clonal expansion, particularly in CD8+ T cells. Antigen specificity was not determined for the clonally expanded peripheral T cells. Low levels of normalized T-cell clonal expansion were also shown by some nonresponding patients. At doses of 0.1 to 3.0 mg/kg, clonal expansion of both CD4+ and CD8+ T cells in blood was seen between baseline and week 6.

The trial excluded patients who had a history of autoimmune disease or were on systemic immunosuppression. Peripheral blood for TCR sequencing was collected from all dose cohorts at baseline, on cycle 4 day 1, and on cycle 7 day 1. The samples were drawn from a first-in-human, open-label, multicenter phase I dose-escalation trial of ivuxolimab. The trial enrolled adults with locally advanced or metastatic head and neck squamous cell, hepatocellular, melanoma or renal cell carcinoma. Before TCR sequencing, CD4+ T cells and CD8+ T cells from peripheral blood were sorted into separate populations. The table lists this clone with a few counts. It has no known antigen specificity. Base qualities are not provided; no much larger clone lies one nucleotide away. Genomic DNA was isolated from the sorted cells so that the TCRbeta CDR3 region could be sequenced. TCRbeta CDR3 regions were sequenced using the immunoSEQ Assay. In TCRdb, the immuneACCESS table is reduced to in-frame sequences with V and J assigned. These tables do not hold every clone; where another copy was compared, an unresolved V gene accounts for under half, and the others remain unexplained. This sample holds tens of thousands of clones; approximately 90% were observed only once. The ten largest clones represent around 1.8% of the sample.

The chain was built from TRBV29-1 and TRBJ1-5, with no reliable assignment of the D segment. The sample here was CD4+ or CD8+ T cells sorted from blood, taken in a trial of the OX40 agonist ivuxolimab. The receptor comes from an adult with an advanced solid tumor such as melanoma, head and neck, liver or kidney cancer. DNA sequence: TGCAGCGCCCAGGATAGCAATCAGCCCCAGCATTTT. This yields the protein CSAQDSNQPQHF. Supplemented by the reference TRBV29-1 and TRBJ1-5 proteins around the CDR3, the complete variable domain is SAVISQKPSRDICQRGTSLTIQCQVDSQVTMMFWYRQQPGQSLTLIATANQGSEATYESGFVIDKFPISRPNLTFSTLTVSNMSPEDSSIYLCSAQDSNQPQHFGDGTRLSIL.